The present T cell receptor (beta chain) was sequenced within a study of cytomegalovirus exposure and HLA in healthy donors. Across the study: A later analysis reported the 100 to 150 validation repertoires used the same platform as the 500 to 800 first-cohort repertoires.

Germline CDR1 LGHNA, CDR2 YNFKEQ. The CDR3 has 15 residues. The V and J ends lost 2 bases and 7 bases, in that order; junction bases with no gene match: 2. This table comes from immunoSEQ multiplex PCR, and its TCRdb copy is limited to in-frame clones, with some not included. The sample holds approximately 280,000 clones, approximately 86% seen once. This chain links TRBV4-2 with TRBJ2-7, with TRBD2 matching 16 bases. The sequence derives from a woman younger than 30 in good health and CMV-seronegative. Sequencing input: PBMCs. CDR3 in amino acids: CASSQTGLAGGEQYF. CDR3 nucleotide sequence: TGTGCCAGCAGCCAAACGGGACTAGCGGGGGGGGAGCAGTACTTC.